This T cell receptor (beta chain) was identified in a study of shared clonotypes between healthy human individuals. This clone was seen more than once but under ten times. What it recognizes is unknown. This sample also contains other DNA sequences that code for the same CDR3. Partitioning of CD4+ cells yielded a CD45RA+ naive subset and a CD45RA-negative memory subset. Some clones are missing from TCRdb's copy, which holds only in-frame ones; the method was immunoSEQ multiplex PCR. The sample lists around 1.1 million clones, more than 75% seen once, with around 0.61% in the top ten. Study-level results: Owing to a small donor count, the genetic and exposure-history diversity represented was limited.

Input material: memory CD4+ T cells from PBMCs. As for subset: CD45RA-negative fraction. This TCR derives from a young man in good health. Some clones in this sample may be carry-over from other donors' samples.

The chain's CDR3 is CSVGTGYNEQFF. The CDR3 coding sequence is TGCAGCGTTGGGACAGGTTACAATGAGCAGTTCTTC. The genes are TRBV29-1 and TRBJ2-1, with TRBD1 matching 7 bases. Germline-derived CDR1 and CDR2 are SQVTM and ANQGSEA. CDR3 length: 12 amino acids. J gave up 4 bases and V 4 bases, and 1 base lay outside the gene matches.